Sequencing of this T cell receptor beta chain was carried out in a study of blood T cell repertoires in COVID-19 (dated by TCRdb to 2018 to 2020). Study-level background: Samples covering the acute and convalescent phases of COVID-19 were provided by collaborators in the United States, Italy and Spain. The material from the prospective study consisted of cDNA or gDNA derived from T cells, B-cell-depleted T cells, or PBMCs. Deeply sampled blood TCRbeta repertoires from subjects exposed to, actively infected with, or recovered from COVID-19 were included in the dataset. The repertoires were released in a freely available public database intended as a resource for research on the immune response to SARS-CoV-2. Samples came from the ongoing ImmuneRACE study (first 160 participants) plus 1,254 subjects from 6 global collaborators. The sample metadata nearly always contained a de-identified subject ID, COVID-19 status, age in years and sex. HLA class I and class II types, where available, came from metadata supplied by the sample provider rather than from assay-based typing.

Whole blood was collected in K2EDTA tubes by collaborating institutions according to the institutions' own protocols. Collaborator samples were shipped for TCRbeta analysis as frozen whole blood, isolated PBMCs, or DNA extracted from either sample type. A note on this clone: No antigen is known for it. Base-call qualities are not available, and no considerably larger clone is one nucleotide away.

The immunoSEQ Assay, a bias-controlled multiplex PCR, was used to amplify TCRbeta CDR3 regions from genomic DNA. Under the source paper's analysis protocol: The number of nucleated cells in each sample was estimated by amplification of reference gene primers within the assay. To quantify the absolute abundance of each unique TCRbeta CDR3 rearrangement, sequence reads were collapsed and filtered. For each sample, productive Simpson clonality was calculated by taking the square root of Simpson's diversity index across productive rearrangements. What TCRdb holds here is the immuneACCESS table cut down to in-frame rearrangements. Part of the clones is not present; checked against another copy, under half of the missing clones reflect an unresolved V gene, and the others are unexplained. The DNA gave D and trimming, while V, J and clone size come from that table. This sample holds 55,000 to 80,000 clones; just under 95% were observed only once. The ten biggest clones cover about 6% of the sample.

The CDR3, cysteine through phenylalanine, is 12 amino acids long. The only DNA kept is the CDR3, 36 bases in frame from the first base. CDR1 and CDR2 (LNHDA, SQIVND) derive from the germline V gene (reference sequence). Deletion took 4 bases off V and 5 bases off J, with a span of 8 bases between the germline ends. On the study overall, not on this receptor specifically: How much clinical and demographic metadata was included differed by source and by participant, and the metadata was provided uncurated.

The TCR originated in a human donor in a cohort sampled during active COVID-19. The sequence is built from TRBV19 and TRBJ2-5; the D region possibly corresponds to TRBD2 (6 bases align). Source material: peripheral blood. At the DNA level, the sequence is TGTGCCAGTAGTAGAGGGAGGGAGACCCAGTACTTC. This sequence encodes CASSRGRETQYF.